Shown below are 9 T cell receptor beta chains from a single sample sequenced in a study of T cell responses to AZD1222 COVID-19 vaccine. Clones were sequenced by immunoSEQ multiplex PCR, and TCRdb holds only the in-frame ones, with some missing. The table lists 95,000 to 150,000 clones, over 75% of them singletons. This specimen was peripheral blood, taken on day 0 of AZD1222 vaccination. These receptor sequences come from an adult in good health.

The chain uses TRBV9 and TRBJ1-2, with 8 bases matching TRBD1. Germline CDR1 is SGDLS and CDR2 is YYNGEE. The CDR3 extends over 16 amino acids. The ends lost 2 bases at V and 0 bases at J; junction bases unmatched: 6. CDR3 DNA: TGTGCCAGCAGCGTTGGGACAGGCGAAGCTAACTATGGCTACACCTTC. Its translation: CASSVGTGEANYGYTF.

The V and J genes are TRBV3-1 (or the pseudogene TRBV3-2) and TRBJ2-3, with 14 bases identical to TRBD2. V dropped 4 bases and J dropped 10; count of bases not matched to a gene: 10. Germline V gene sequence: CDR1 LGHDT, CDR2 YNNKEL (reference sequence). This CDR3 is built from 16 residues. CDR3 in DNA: TGTGCCAGCAGCCCGACTAGCGGGGGGGCCGGTCTGCCGCAGTATTTT. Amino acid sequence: CASSPTSGGAGLPQYF.

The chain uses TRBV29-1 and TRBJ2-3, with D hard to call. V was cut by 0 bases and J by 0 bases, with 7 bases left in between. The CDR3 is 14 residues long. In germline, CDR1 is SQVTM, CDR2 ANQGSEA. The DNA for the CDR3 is TGCAGCGTTGAAGAAGGCACGAGCACAGATACGCAGTATTTT. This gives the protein CSVEEGTSTDTQYF.

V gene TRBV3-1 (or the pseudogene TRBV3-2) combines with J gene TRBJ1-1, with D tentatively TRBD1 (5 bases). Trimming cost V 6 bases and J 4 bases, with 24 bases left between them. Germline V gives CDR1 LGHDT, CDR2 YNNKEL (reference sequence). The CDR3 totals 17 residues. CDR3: CASSLGLAGIRGTEAFF. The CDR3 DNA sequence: TGTGCCAGCAGTCTAGGGCTGGCAGGGATAAGGGGCACTGAAGCTTTCTTT.

The CDR3 is CASSDLNTEAFF. In DNA, the CDR3 is TGCGCCAGCAGTGACCTTAACACTGAAGCTTTCTTT. The genes are TRBV10-2 and TRBJ1-1; D is ambiguous. CDR1 and CDR2 (germline): WSHSY, SAAADI. Trimming removed 3 bases from V and 2 bases from J, with 4 bases in between. This CDR3 contains 12 residues.

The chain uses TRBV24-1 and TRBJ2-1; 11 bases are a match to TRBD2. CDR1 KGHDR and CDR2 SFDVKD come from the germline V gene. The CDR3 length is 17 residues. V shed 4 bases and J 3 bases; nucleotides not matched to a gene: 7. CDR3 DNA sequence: TGTGCCACCAGTGACCCCACTAGCGGGGGAAACTACAATGAGCAGTTCTTC. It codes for CATSDPTSGGNYNEQFF.

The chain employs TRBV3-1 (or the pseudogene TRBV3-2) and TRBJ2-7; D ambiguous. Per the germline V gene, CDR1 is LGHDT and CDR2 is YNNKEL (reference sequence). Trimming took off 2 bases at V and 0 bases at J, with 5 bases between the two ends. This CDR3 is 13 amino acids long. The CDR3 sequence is CASSQPTSYEQYF. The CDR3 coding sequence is TGTGCCAGCAGCCAACCAACCTCCTACGAGCAGTACTTC.

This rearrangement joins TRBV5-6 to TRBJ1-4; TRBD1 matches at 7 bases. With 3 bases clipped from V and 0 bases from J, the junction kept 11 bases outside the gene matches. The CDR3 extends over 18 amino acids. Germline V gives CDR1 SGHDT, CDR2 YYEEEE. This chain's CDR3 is CASSWGGGQSTTNEKLFF. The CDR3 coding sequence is TGTGCCAGCAGCTGGGGCGGGGGACAGTCAACAACTAATGAAAAACTGTTTTTT. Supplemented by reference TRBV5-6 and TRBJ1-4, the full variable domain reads DAGVTQSPTHLIKTRGQQVTLRCSPKSGHDTVSWYQQALGQGPQFIFQYYEEEERQRGNFPDRFSGHQFPNYSSELNVNALLLGDSALYLCASSWGGGQSTTNEKLFFGSGTQLSVL.

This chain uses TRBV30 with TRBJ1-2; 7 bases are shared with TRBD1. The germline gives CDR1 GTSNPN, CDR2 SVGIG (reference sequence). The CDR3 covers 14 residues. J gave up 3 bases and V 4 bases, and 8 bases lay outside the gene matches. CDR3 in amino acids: CAWNTGTADYGYTF. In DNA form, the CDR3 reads TGTGCCTGGAATACCGGGACAGCGGACTATGGCTACACCTTC.